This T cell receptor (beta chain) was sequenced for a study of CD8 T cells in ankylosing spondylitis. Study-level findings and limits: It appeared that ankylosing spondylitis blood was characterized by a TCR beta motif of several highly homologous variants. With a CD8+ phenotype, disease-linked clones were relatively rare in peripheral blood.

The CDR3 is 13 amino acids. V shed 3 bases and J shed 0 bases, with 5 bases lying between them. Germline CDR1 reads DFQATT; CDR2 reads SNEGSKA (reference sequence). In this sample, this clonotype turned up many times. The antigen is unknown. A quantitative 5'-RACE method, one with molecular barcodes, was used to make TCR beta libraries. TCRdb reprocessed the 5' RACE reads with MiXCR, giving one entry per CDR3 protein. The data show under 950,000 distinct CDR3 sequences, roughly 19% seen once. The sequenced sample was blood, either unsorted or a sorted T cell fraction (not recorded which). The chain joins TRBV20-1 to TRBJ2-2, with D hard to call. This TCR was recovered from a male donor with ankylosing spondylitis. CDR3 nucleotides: TGCAGTGCTAGTCCAGCGAACACCGGGGAGCTGTTTTTT. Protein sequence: CSASPANTGELFF.